The rows below give T cell receptor beta chains drawn from one sample of a study of blood T cells in healthy people across ages. TCRdb reanalysed the 5' RACE reads using MiXCR and keeps one entry per CDR3 protein. The sample shows nearly 1 million distinct CDR3 sequences, about 53% of them seen only once. What was sequenced was blood. These receptors originate from a woman aged 60-75 years in good health. The CDR3 runs from the conserved cysteine through the conserved F or W. The D gene is left open where the match is weak. Expanded clones are given a class, and other clones once, few, many or no size at all.

V gene	D gene	J gene	clone size	CDR3 protein	CDR3 DNA
TRBV3-1	TRBD1	TRBJ2-5	.	CASSQDRGHSGQETQYF	TGTGCCAGCAGCCAAGACAGGGGGCATAGCGGACAAGAGACCCAGTACTTC
TRBV28	TRBD1	TRBJ2-1	.	CASSRTGVAYNEQFF	TGTGCCAGCAGCCGGACAGGGGTGGCCTACAATGAGCAGTTCTTC
TRBV5-5	.	TRBJ2-7	.	CASSSYDYNEQYF	TGTGCCAGCAGCTCGTACGACTATAACGAGCAGTACTTC
TRBV12-3/TRBV12-4	.	TRBJ2-6	once	CASSRTEGVTGANVLTF	TGTGCCAGCAGTCGGACGGAGGGCGTGACTGGGGCCAACGTCCTGACTTTC
TRBV4-1	.	TRBJ1-4	.	CASSLQASGTEKLFF	TGCGCCAGCAGCCTCCAGGCCTCCGGGACCGAAAAACTGTTTTTT
TRBV20-1	TRBD2	TRBJ2-7	.	CSARSNVGLAGEQYF	TGCAGTGCTAGATCCAACGTGGGACTAGCAGGCGAGCAGTACTTC
TRBV27	.	TRBJ2-7	few	CASSLNRRERRYEQYF	TGTGCCAGCAGTTTAAACCGCAGGGAAAGACGGTACGAGCAGTACTTC
TRBV24-1	TRBD1	TRBJ2-3	.	CATSAQGQGSTDTQYF	TGTGCCACCAGTGCCCAAGGACAGGGGAGCACAGATACGCAGTATTTT
TRBV12-3/TRBV12-4	.	TRBJ2-5	.	CASGQGYGFRETQYF	TGTGCCAGCGGGCAGGGGTATGGGTTCCGAGAGACCCAGTACTTC
TRBV29-1	.	TRBJ2-1	.	CSVAGPYTNEQFF	TGCAGCGTTGCGGGCCCGTACACAAATGAGCAGTTCTTC
TRBV28	.	TRBJ2-6	few	CASSLRPGANVLTF	TGTGCCAGCAGCCTAAGACCTGGGGCCAACGTCCTGACTTTC
TRBV11-1	TRBD1	TRBJ2-7	.	CASSFTGQGLDEQYF	TGTGCCAGCAGCTTTACGGGACAGGGGTTAGACGAGCAGTACTTC
TRBV4-2	TRBD1	TRBJ1-4	few	CASSQDWQGAKKLFF	TGTGCCAGCAGCCAAGATTGGCAGGGGGCCAAGAAACTGTTTTTT
TRBV4-3	.	TRBJ2-3	.	CASSQERGGLTDTQYF	TGCGCCAGCAGCCAAGAGAGGGGGGGCCTCACAGATACGCAGTATTTT
TRBV6-6	.	TRBJ2-5	.	CASSYSAGYEQYF	TGTGCCAGCAGTTACTCGGCGGGCTATGAGCAGTACTTC